A selection of T cell receptor beta chains follows, all from one sample in a study of cytomegalovirus exposure and HLA in healthy donors. TCRdb's table, derived via immunoSEQ multiplex PCR, lists solely in-frame clones and lacks some. The data contain about 130,000 clones, under 85% of them singletons. The sequencing input was PBMCs. The receptor source for this set is a woman between 45 and 60 years old in good health and CMV-seropositive. Each CDR3 is given with its conserved first and last residue. The D gene is left open where the match is weak. The listing skips clone size in some rows; elsewhere it reads once, few, many or a size class.

clone size	V gene	J gene	D gene	CDR3 DNA	CDR3 protein
NA	TRBV7-2	TRBJ1-4	NA	TGTGCCAGCAGCTTAGTCGCGGGCAACGGGAAAAAACTGTTTTTT	CASSLVAGNGKKLFF
NA	TRBV7-2	TRBJ1-3	NA	TGTGCCAGCAGCTTAGACGCAGGGGTAGACACCATATATTTT	CASSLDAGVDTIYF
NA	TRBV10-1	TRBJ2-1	TRBD1	TGCGCCAGCAGCGACACTGGGACAGGGACCGGCAATGAGCAGTTCTTC	CASSDTGTGTGNEQFF
NA	TRBV7-6	TRBJ2-7	TRBD2	TGTGCCAGCAGCCCCCGTTCGGGACTAGCGGGGGGAGACGAGCAGTACTTC	CASSPRSGLAGGDEQYF
NA	TRBV2	TRBJ2-1	NA	TGTGCCAGCAGCGGGGCGGGGCCCACCTACAATGAGCAGTTCTTC	CASSGAGPTYNEQFF
NA	TRBV5-1	TRBJ2-3	NA	TGCGCCAGCAGCTTGGGTGGAGCAGATACGCAGTATTTT	CASSLGGADTQYF
NA	TRBV29-1	TRBJ1-1	TRBD1	TGCAGCGTTTTACAGGGGACTTTAACTGAAGCTTTCTTT	CSVLQGTLTEAFF
once	TRBV19	TRBJ1-1	NA	TGTGCCAGTAGTATCCCCTACAGGGCCTTCACTGAAGCTTTCTTT	CASSIPYRAFTEAFF
NA	TRBV28	TRBJ1-4	NA	TGTGCCAGCAGTTTATTGGGGAGCGTTGCCAAACTGTTTTTT	CASSLLGSVAKLFF
NA	TRBV2	TRBJ1-2	NA	TGTGCCAGCATCCCCCAGGGCTCAAATGGCGGCTACACCTTC	CASIPQGSNGGYTF
NA	TRBV7-2	TRBJ2-7	NA	TGTGCCAGCAGCAATCAGGGAGGCTCCTACGAGCAGTACTTC	CASSNQGGSYEQYF
NA	TRBV6-1	TRBJ2-7	TRBD2	TGTGCCAGCAGTGGGGGCAGCGGGGCAGCCTACGAGCAGTACTTC	CASSGGSGAAYEQYF
few	TRBV5-1	TRBJ1-2	NA	TGCGCCAGCAGCTTGGGAGGGGAGGGAAACTATGGCTACACCTTC	CASSLGGEGNYGYTF
NA	TRBV7-9	TRBJ1-4	NA	TGTGCCAGCAGCTATGACGGAGTCGCTGAAAAACTGTTTTTT	CASSYDGVAEKLFF
NA	TRBV7-9	TRBJ2-3	TRBD2	TGTGCCAGCAGCTTAGAGACGGGGGGGCCCACAGATACGCAGTATTTT	CASSLETGGPTDTQYF
NA	TRBV2	TRBJ1-1	NA	TGTGCCAGCACTAAGACTCCAAACACTGAAGCTTTCTTT	CASTKTPNTEAFF
NA	TRBV5-1	TRBJ2-2	NA	TGCGCCAGCACCCTCCGGGGAAACACCGGGGAGCTGTTTTTT	CASTLRGNTGELFF
once	TRBV18	TRBJ2-5	NA	TGTGCCAGCTCACCCGCTGGGGGGGCCGAAAAGACCCAGTACTTC	CASSPAGGAEKTQYF
NA	TRBV10-3	TRBJ1-1	NA	TGTGCCATCAGTGAGTCTACGGGGAACACTGAAGCTTTCTTT	CAISESTGNTEAFF
NA	TRBV5-4	TRBJ2-5	TRBD2	TGTGCCAGCAGCAAAGGACTAGCGGACCAAGAGACCCAGTACTTC	CASSKGLADQETQYF
few	TRBV7-9	TRBJ2-2	TRBD1	TGTGCCAGCAGGAGCCCGGGACAGGGGACCGGGGAGCTGTTTTTT	CASRSPGQGTGELFF
NA	TRBV18	TRBJ2-3	NA	TGTGCCAGCTCGCCGACTAGACGTTCAGGCACAGATACGCAGTATTTT	CASSPTRRSGTDTQYF
few	TRBV7-9	TRBJ1-1	NA	TGTGCCAGCAGCTTAGGAGGAGGAGAAGCTTTCTTT	CASSLGGGEAFF
once	TRBV2	TRBJ2-5	TRBD2	TGTGCAGCGGGGCCGACGTTACAAGAGACCCAGTACTTC	CAAGPTLQETQYF
once	TRBV2	TRBJ1-5	TRBD1	TGTGCCAGCAGCGTGACGACAGGGGATAAGCCCCAGCATTTT	CASSVTTGDKPQHF
once	TRBV25-1	TRBJ2-7	TRBD1	TGTGCCAGCAGTGAACCGGGACAGCCTATCTACGAGCAGTACTTC	CASSEPGQPIYEQYF
NA	TRBV5-1	TRBJ1-1	NA	TGCGCCAGCAGCTTGGCCAATTCCCCGGACACTGAAGCTTTCTTT	CASSLANSPDTEAFF
NA	TRBV5-1	TRBJ2-4	TRBD2	TGCGCCAGCAGCTTCCTAGCGGGGGGGAGAAACATTCAGTACTTC	CASSFLAGGRNIQYF
NA	TRBV9	TRBJ1-6	NA	TGTGCCAGCAGCGTAGGGGCATCGGATTCACCCCTCCACTTT	CASSVGASDSPLHF
once	TRBV7-2	TRBJ2-1	TRBD2	TGTGCCAGCAGCCGTAGCGGGGGGGCAGGTGAGCAGTTCTTC	CASSRSGGAGEQFF
once	TRBV6-5	TRBJ2-3	NA	TGTGCCAGCAGTTACTTGGGGCGGGGCTCTGCAGATACGCAGTATTTT	CASSYLGRGSADTQYF
NA	TRBV5-4	TRBJ1-1	TRBD1	TGTGCCAGCAGCGCGCGACAGGGGAGTGGGAACACTGAAGCTTTCTTT	CASSARQGSGNTEAFF